This passage covers 17 T cell receptor beta chains from one sample sequenced in a study of blood T cell repertoires in COVID-19. Method: immunoSEQ multiplex PCR; TCRdb's copy keeps in-frame clones and lacks some. This table holds some 200,000 clones, approximately 85% found once. Sequenced sample: peripheral blood. These receptors came from a woman aged 50 to 60 with active or convalescent COVID-19.

This clone has a handful of counts. The chain uses TRBV5-1 and TRBJ2-7; a weak D match, TRBD1 (5 bases). CDR1 SGHRS and CDR2 YFSETQ come from the germline V gene. V was cut by 0 bases and J by 3 bases, with 7 bases left in between. CDR3 size: 13 residues. The CDR3 bases are TGCGCCAGCAGCTTGGAGGGGTACTACGAGCAGTACGTC. It yields the protein CASSLEGYYEQYV.

This clone has a single count. This chain links TRBV4-1 with TRBJ2-1, with 11 bases aligning to TRBD2. Trimming cost V 0 bases and J 8 bases; bases outside gene matches: 15. Looked up from germline, CDR1 is MGHRA and CDR2 is YSYEKL. The CDR3 loop spans 19 amino acids. CDR3 nucleotides: TGCGCCAGCAGCCAAGATTCTATCTTAGCGGGAGGGCCAATGGATGAGCAGTTCTTC. It codes for CASSQDSILAGGPMDEQFF.

A few counts support this clone. CDR3 amino acids: CASSLAPAGANQPQHF. The CDR3, as DNA: TGCGCCAGCAGCTTGGCCCCGGCAGGGGCCAATCAGCCCCAGCATTTT. This chain uses TRBV5-1 with TRBJ1-5; D possibly corresponds to TRBD1 (6 bases). V lost 0 bases and J 3 bases, leaving 13 bases between the germline ends. The CDR3 sequence is 16 residues long. CDR1 SGHRS and CDR2 YFSETQ come from the germline V gene.

The chain joins TRBV28 to TRBJ1-5; tentative D call: TRBD1 (6 bases). V was clipped by 7 bases and J by 2 bases, with 9 bases between them. There are 13 residues in the CDR3. CDR1 and CDR2 (germline): MDHEN, SYDVKM. The CDR3 nucleotides are TGTGCCAGCACCTCAGGGGGCAATCAGCCCCAGCATTTT. Its protein product is CASTSGGNQPQHF. The full variable domain, with the rest looked up from reference TRBV28 and TRBJ1-5, is DVKVTQSSRYLVKRTGEKVFLECVQDMDHENMFWYRQDPGLGLRLIYFSYDVKMKEKGDIPEGYSVSREKKERFSLILESASTNQTSMYLCASTSGGNQPQHFGDGTRLSIL.

The chain is built from TRBV6-5 and TRBJ2-2, with D possibly matching TRBD2 (5 bases). Germline V gene sequence: CDR1 MNHEY, CDR2 SVGAGI. This CDR3 has 14 residues. Between the trimmed V and J ends, which lost 8 bases and 6 bases, there was a span of 16 bases. This CDR3 is CASGPAGSAGELFF. In DNA form, the CDR3 reads TGTGCCAGCGGTCCTGCGGGTAGCGCCGGGGAGCTGTTTTTT.

The rearrangement uses TRBV6-5 and TRBJ1-4; D unresolved. Looked up from germline, CDR1 is MNHEY and CDR2 is SVGAGI. The V end was cut by 0 bases, the J end by 10 bases, with 12 bases between. The CDR3 contains 14 residues. For the CDR3, the DNA is TGTGCCAGCAGTTACTCGCAGGATATGGGAAAACTGTTTTTT. Amino acids: CASSYSQDMGKLFF.

This chain links TRBV10-3 with TRBJ1-3; the D is unclear. Trimming removed 4 bases at V and 4 bases at J, with 11 bases between. Germline V gives CDR1 ENHRY, CDR2 SYGVKD. The CDR3 is made up of 14 amino acids. The DNA of the CDR3 is TGTGCCATCAGTGTGCAGCCGGGAGGAAACACCATATATTTT. This encodes CAISVQPGGNTIYF.

The rearrangement uses TRBV28 and TRBJ2-7; TRBD2 matches at 9 bases. Germline CDR1 is MDHEN and CDR2 is SYDVKM. This CDR3 has 14 residues. The V segment lost 5 bases and the J segment 2 bases; nucleotides outside the gene matches: 4. CDR3 in amino acids: CASSKASGTYEQYF. CDR3 sequence (DNA): TGTGCCAGCAGTAAGGCTAGCGGGACCTACGAGCAGTACTTC.

The chain recombines TRBV3-1 (or the pseudogene TRBV3-2) with TRBJ1-3; tentatively, D is TRBD1 (6 bases). The germline gives CDR1 LGHDT, CDR2 YNNKEL (reference sequence). This CDR3 spans 14 amino acids. The V gene lost 6 bases and the J gene lost 2 bases, with 11 bases spanning the gap. CDR3 sequence: CASRQQGTGNTIYF. The CDR3 DNA is TGTGCCAGCAGGCAACAGGGAACTGGAAACACCATATATTTT.

The chain joins TRBV5-4 to TRBJ2-7; 8 bases agree with TRBD1. Germline-derived CDR1 and CDR2 are SGHNT and YYREEE (reference sequence). The CDR3 extends over 16 amino acids. Losses at the gene ends were 4 bases for V and 0 bases for J; bases not matched to a gene: 9. CDR3 residues: CASSNYDRGFSYEQYF. The CDR3 coding sequence is TGTGCCAGCAGCAATTATGACAGGGGATTCTCCTACGAGCAGTACTTC.

The V call is TRBV19, the J call TRBJ1-1; D may be TRBD1 (5 bases). This CDR3 has 14 residues. With 3 bases removed from V and 7 bases from J, the gap between germline ends came to 15 bases. Germline V gives CDR1 LNHDA, CDR2 SQIVND (reference sequence). CDR3 coding DNA: TGTGCCAGTAGTATTGGGATCCGACAGCTTGAAGCTTTCTTT. This translates into CASSIGIRQLEAFF.

The V gene is TRBV4-1, the J gene TRBJ1-2; D might be TRBD1 (6 bases). CDR1 MGHRA and CDR2 YSYEKL come from the germline V gene. The CDR3 sequence is 14 residues long. Trimming pared 4 bases from V and 8 bases from J, leaving 17 bases between. In DNA form, the CDR3 reads TGCGCCAGCAGCCCAGAGGGGGGAGGAGGAGGCTACACCTTC. Protein product: CASSPEGGGGGYTF.

The V and J genes are TRBV3-1 (or the pseudogene TRBV3-2) and TRBJ2-3, with 16 bases identical to TRBD2. This CDR3 has 17 amino acids. J gave up 8 bases and V 0 bases, and 5 bases lay outside the gene matches. Germline CDR1 LGHDT, CDR2 YNNKEL (reference sequence). CDR3 residues: CASSQDGTSGRAATQYF. The DNA of the CDR3 is TGTGCCAGCAGCCAAGATGGGACTAGCGGGAGGGCCGCTACGCAGTATTTT.

This clone appeared once. V usage is TRBV7-9 and J usage is TRBJ1-2; 7 positions agree with TRBD1. Per germline, CDR1 SEHNR and CDR2 FQNEAQ (reference sequence). This CDR3 is 13 amino acids long. The V gene end was trimmed by 5 bases and the J gene end by 10 bases; junction bases not matched to a gene: 10. CDR3 region: CASSPGWQGDYTF. As DNA, the CDR3 is TGTGCCAGCAGCCCTGGGTGGCAGGGGGACTACACCTTC. The variable domain in full, completed from reference TRBV7-9 and TRBJ1-2, reads DTGVSQNPRHKITKRGQNVTFRCDPISEHNRLYWYRQTLGQGPEFLTYFQNEAQLEKSRLLSDRFSAERPKGSFSTLEIQRTEQGDSAMYLCASSPGWQGDYTFGSGTRLTVV.

The table lists this clone with a few counts. The chain links TRBV6-5 to TRBJ1-2, with D maybe TRBD1 (5 bases). Deletions cut 3 bases from V and 4 bases from J, with 15 bases between. CDR3 length equals 15 residues. From germline, CDR1 is MNHEY and CDR2 SVGAGI. Here the CDR3 reads CASSYLTGESYGYTF. CDR3 in DNA: TGTGCCAGCAGTTATTTGACGGGGGAGAGCTATGGCTACACCTTC.

CDR3 in amino acids: CASSPDMNTEAFF. DNA of the CDR3: TGTGCCAGCTCACCGGACATGAACACTGAAGCTTTCTTT. The chain recombines TRBV18 with TRBJ1-1; the D gene is possibly TRBD1 (5 bases). CDR3 length: 13 residues. Trimming took off 3 bases at V and 0 bases at J, with 5 bases between the two ends. Germline CDR1 reads KGHSH; CDR2 reads LQKENI.

This chain links TRBV28 with TRBJ2-3; D might be TRBD1 (5 bases). The V and J ends lost 6 bases and 3 bases respectively, with 7 bases between them. The germline V gene has CDR1 MDHEN and CDR2 SYDVKM. This CDR3 contains 12 residues. The CDR3 protein is CASRGQTDTQYF. Here the CDR3 DNA reads TGTGCCAGCAGGGGGCAAACAGATACGCAGTATTTT. The full variable domain, with the rest looked up from reference TRBV28 and TRBJ2-3, is DVKVTQSSRYLVKRTGEKVFLECVQDMDHENMFWYRQDPGLGLRLIYFSYDVKMKEKGDIPEGYSVSREKKERFSLILESASTNQTSMYLCASRGQTDTQYFGPGTRLTVL.